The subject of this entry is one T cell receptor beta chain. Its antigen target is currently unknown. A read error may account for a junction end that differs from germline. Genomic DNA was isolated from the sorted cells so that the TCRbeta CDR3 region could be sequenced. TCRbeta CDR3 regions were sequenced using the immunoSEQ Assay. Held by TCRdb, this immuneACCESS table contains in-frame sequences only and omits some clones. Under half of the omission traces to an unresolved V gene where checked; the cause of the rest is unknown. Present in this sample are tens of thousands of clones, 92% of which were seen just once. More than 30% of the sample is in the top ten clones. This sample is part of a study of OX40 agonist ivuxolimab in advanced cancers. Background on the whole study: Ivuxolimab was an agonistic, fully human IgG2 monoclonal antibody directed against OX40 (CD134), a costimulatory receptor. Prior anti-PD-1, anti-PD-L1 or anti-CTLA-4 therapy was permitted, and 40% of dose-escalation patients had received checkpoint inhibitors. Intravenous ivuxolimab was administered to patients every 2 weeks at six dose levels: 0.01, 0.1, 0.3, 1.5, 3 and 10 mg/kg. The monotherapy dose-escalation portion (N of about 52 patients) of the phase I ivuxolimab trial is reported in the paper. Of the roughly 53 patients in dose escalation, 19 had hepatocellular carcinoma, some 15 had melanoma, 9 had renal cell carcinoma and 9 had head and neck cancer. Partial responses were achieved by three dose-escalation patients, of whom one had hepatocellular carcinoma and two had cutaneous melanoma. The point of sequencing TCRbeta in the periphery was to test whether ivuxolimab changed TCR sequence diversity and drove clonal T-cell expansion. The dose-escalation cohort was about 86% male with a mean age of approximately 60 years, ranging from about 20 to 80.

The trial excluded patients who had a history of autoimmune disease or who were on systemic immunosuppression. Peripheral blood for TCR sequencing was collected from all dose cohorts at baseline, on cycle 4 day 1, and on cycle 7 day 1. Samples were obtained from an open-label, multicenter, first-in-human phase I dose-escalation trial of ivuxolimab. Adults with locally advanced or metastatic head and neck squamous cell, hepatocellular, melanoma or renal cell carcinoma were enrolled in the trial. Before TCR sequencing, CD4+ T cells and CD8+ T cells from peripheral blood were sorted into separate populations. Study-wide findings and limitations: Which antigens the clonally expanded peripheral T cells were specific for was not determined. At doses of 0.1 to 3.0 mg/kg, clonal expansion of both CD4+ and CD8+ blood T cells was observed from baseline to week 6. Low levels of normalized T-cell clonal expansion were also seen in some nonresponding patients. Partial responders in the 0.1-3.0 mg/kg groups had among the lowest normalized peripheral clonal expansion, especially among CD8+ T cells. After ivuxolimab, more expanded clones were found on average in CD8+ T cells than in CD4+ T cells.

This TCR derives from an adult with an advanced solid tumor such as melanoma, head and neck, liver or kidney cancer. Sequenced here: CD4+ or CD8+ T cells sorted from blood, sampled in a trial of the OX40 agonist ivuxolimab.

The CDR3 protein is CASSSPPALGNIQHF. The DNA is TGTGCCAGCAGTTCTCCACCCGCCCTAGGGAACATTCAGCACTTC. The receptor chain draws on TRBV25-1 and TRBJ2-4; the D gene is unclear. The CDR3 holds 15 amino acids from the cysteine to the phenylalanine. The sequence is cut down to CDR3 DNA, 45 bases in frame from base 1. Sequences MGHDK (CDR1) and SYGVNS (CDR2) are obtained from the germline V gene.